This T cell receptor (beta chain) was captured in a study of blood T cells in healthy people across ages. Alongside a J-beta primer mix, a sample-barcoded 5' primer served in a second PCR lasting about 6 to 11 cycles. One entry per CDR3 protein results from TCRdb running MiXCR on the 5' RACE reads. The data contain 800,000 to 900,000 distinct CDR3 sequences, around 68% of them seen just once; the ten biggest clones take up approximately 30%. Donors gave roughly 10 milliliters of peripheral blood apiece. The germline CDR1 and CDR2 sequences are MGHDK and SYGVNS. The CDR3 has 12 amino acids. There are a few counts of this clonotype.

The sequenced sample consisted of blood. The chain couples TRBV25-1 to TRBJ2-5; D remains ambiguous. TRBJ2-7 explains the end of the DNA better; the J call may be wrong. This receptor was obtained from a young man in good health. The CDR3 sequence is CASMRHPYEQYF. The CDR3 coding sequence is TGTGCCAGCATGAGGCACCCCTACGAGCAGTACTTC.